The present TCR beta chain was sequenced within a study of T cell repertoires in aging, cancer and after chemotherapy (dated by TCRdb to the late 2010s). With regard to the full study: Donors spanned six age groups from 30 or younger to 70 or older, with at least three individuals per group. To look at immunoaging and at how T cells reconstitute after chemotherapy, the study profiled TCR beta repertoires in peripheral blood from both healthy donors and cancer patients. Alongside some 100 healthy donors serving as a reference group, the cohort included approximately 220 cancer patients, of whom some 91 had hematological cancers and some 130 had solid cancers. Millions of TCR reads were contained in the full dataset. Healthy donor control TCR repertoires were recorded over several months to years and showed clear clonal overlap across re-sampling. General findings and caveats noted by the study authors: According to the authors, the repertoire data do not allow conclusions to be drawn about immunological memory after chemotherapy. An increase in median generation probability over the chemotherapy interval was observed in both cancer cohorts, suggesting that the repertoire was reconstituted through rebound thymic output. Significantly lower blood TCR diversity and higher clonality were observed in untreated patients with hematological or solid cancers than in age-matched healthy donors. Declining TCR diversity with age in healthy donors was mainly explained by loss of richness; in cancer patients, loss of evenness also contributed.

The CDR3 runs 15 residues from the cysteine to the phenylalanine. The sequence is cut down to CDR3 DNA, 45 bases in frame from base 1. Trimmed from V: 4 bases; trimmed from J: 4 bases; junction bases lacking a gene match: 3. The germline V gene specifies MNHNS as CDR1 and SASEGT as CDR2. On this clonotype: Its antigen is still unknown. Nothing much larger sits one base from this clone, and base qualities are not available.

TCR beta rearrangements were amplified from genomic DNA extracted from peripheral blood rather than from sorted cells or RNA. Using a mixed TRB-A/B primer pool, multiplex touch-down PCR amplified rearranged TRB sequences covering the V, D and J segments. Two consecutive PCR reactions with Phusion HS II polymerase added Illumina adapters and sample indices to the amplicons. The amplicons were purified from gel with the NucleoSpin Gel and PCR Clean-up kit and then assessed with Qubit and an Agilent 2100 Bioanalyzer. Libraries were sequenced on an Illumina MiSeq using 600-cycle, single-indexed, paired-end runs. The paper's data handling went like this. MiXCR versions 2.12 and 3.0.5 were used to process TRB sequences. Each unique CDR3 nucleotide sequence counted as one clone, and only productive sequences with at least two reads were retained. The repertoire metrics were Shannon diversity, evenness, clonality (calculated as one minus evenness), and diversity profiles parameterized by alpha from 0 to 5. The IGoR algorithm was used to calculate generation probabilities for clones in the paired samples taken before and after chemotherapy. The public reads were quality trimmed at Q25 with fastp and then assembled into clones with MiXCR by TCRdb, keeping productive beta chains. Each CDR3 protein gets just one entry, which takes the most common genes and DNA from the rows behind it. The V and J calls and clone size come from TCRdb's table, not from the authors' own analysis. Across this sample there are about 9,200 distinct CDR3 sequences, with 35% to 45% seen only once. The ten top clones hold around 3.3% of the sample.

The TCR sequence derives from a human donor in good health. The chain couples TRBV6-1 to TRBJ2-1; 11 central nucleotides agree with TRBD2. Sequencing was performed on blood. CDR3 reads: CASSVLAGGYNEQFF. The DNA sequence is as follows: TGTGCCAGCAGTGTTTTAGCGGGAGGGTACAATGAGCAGTTCTTC.